These T cell receptor beta chains were read from a single sample in a study of shared clonotypes between healthy human individuals. Sequenced by immunoSEQ multiplex PCR; TCRdb stores in-frame clones only, minus some. The sample carries 1.5 million to 2.5 million clones, about 95% recorded once. Sequencing was performed on naive CD8+ T cells sorted from blood. Receptors were obtained from a man between 18 and 35 years old in good health. CDR3s include the opening cysteine and the closing phenylalanine or tryptophan. A D gene is named only where the DNA matches it firmly. Only some rows state a clone size, as once, few, many or a class for expanded clones.

D	size	J	V	DNA	CDR3
-	-	TRBJ1-3	TRBV13	TGTGCCAGCAGCTCCGGCCGGGGAGCTGGAAACACCATATATTTT	CASSSGRGAGNTIYF
TRBD1	-	TRBJ2-6	TRBV5-1	TGCGCCACCGGACAGGGGTACGGGGCCAACGTCCTGACTTTC	CATGQGYGANVLTF
-	-	TRBJ2-7	TRBV6-6	TGTGCCAGCAGTCGGACAGCGTACGAGCAGTACTTC	CASSRTAYEQYF
TRBD2	-	TRBJ2-1	TRBV7-2	TGTGCCAGCAGCTTAGCCCTCCGACTAGCGGGAGGACCCTACAATGAGCAGTTCTTC	CASSLALRLAGGPYNEQFF
-	-	TRBJ1-1	TRBV6-6	TGTGCCAGCAGTTATAGGCAGCAGCCGAACACTGAAGCTTTCTTT	CASSYRQQPNTEAFF
-	-	TRBJ2-3	TRBV11-2	TGTGCCAGCAGCTTTGGATTCGGGCAGGGGAGCACAGATACGCAGTATTTT	CASSFGFGQGSTDTQYF
TRBD1	-	TRBJ2-1	TRBV2	TGTGCCACCGCCGGGACAGGGTCCTACAATGAGCAGTTCTTC	CATAGTGSYNEQFF
-	-	TRBJ1-1	TRBV29-1	TGCAGCGTTCTGACACAGGGAGGGACTGAAGCTTTCTTT	CSVLTQGGTEAFF
-	once	TRBJ1-1	TRBV28	TGTGCCAGCAGTTTTATAGGGCCAGGGATAAACACTGAAGCTTTCTTT	CASSFIGPGINTEAFF
TRBD2	-	TRBJ2-3	TRBV10-3	TGTGCCATCAGTGAGCCGGGGTGGGCTAGCGGGGAAGATACGCAGTATTTT	CAISEPGWASGEDTQYF
-	-	TRBJ2-7	TRBV12-5	TGTGCTAGTGGTTTGGAAGGTCTCTACGAGCAGTACTTC	CASGLEGLYEQYF
-	-	TRBJ1-2	TRBV5-6	TGTGCCAGCAGCTTGGCCCAGTTGACTAACTATGGCTACACCTTC	CASSLAQLTNYGYTF
-	-	TRBJ2-7	TRBV7-9	TGTGCCAGCAGCTCAGAAATCTACGAGCAGTACTTC	CASSSEIYEQYF
-	-	TRBJ2-1	TRBV7-8	TGTGCCAGCAGCTTAGCATTCCCGTTCGGGGCGGGAAGCTCCTACAATGAGCAGTTCTTC	CASSLAFPFGAGSSYNEQFF
TRBD2	-	TRBJ2-1	TRBV4-3	TGCGCCAGCAGCCAAGGACTAGCGGGAGTGTTTAATGAGCAGTTCTTC	CASSQGLAGVFNEQFF
-	-	TRBJ2-3	TRBV2	TGTGCCAGCAGGACTGCTAGCACAGATACGCAGTATTTT	CASRTASTDTQYF
TRBD1	once	TRBJ2-7	TRBV27	TGTGCCAGCAGTGGGACAGGGGAAGGATACGAGCAGTACTTC	CASSGTGEGYEQYF
TRBD2	-	TRBJ2-5	TRBV12-5	TGTGCTAGTGGTCCACTAGCGGGGCCCCAAGAGACCCAGTACTTC	CASGPLAGPQETQYF
TRBD2	-	TRBJ2-1	TRBV4-1	TGCGCCAGCAGCCAAGCACTAGCGGGATATGAGCAGTTCTTC	CASSQALAGYEQFF
-	-	TRBJ2-1	TRBV11-2	TGTGCCAGCAGCCTTCGGTCCGGGCGTGTGGATGAGCAGTTCTTC	CASSLRSGRVDEQFF
TRBD1	-	TRBJ1-4	TRBV30	TGTGCCTGGACTCGCCCAGGACAGGGACCTAATGAAAAACTGTTTTTT	CAWTRPGQGPNEKLFF
-	-	TRBJ1-6	TRBV5-1	TGCGCCAGCAGCTTGTTTTCAGGGCAGGGTTCACCCCTCCACTTT	CASSLFSGQGSPLHF
TRBD2	-	TRBJ2-7	TRBV7-6	TGTGCCAGCAGCCGGACTAGCGGGAACGAGCAGTACTTC	CASSRTSGNEQYF
-	-	TRBJ2-7	TRBV9	TGTGCCAGCAGCGGCTTGGGGGACTACGAGCAGTACTTC	CASSGLGDYEQYF
-	-	TRBJ2-5	TRBV18	TGTGCCAGCTCTGCGGTTGAGGAGACCCTCCAAGAGACCCAGTACTTC	CASSAVEETLQETQYF
-	-	TRBJ1-1	TRBV29-1	TGCAGCGTTGAAGATCGGCAGGGGACTCCTGAAGCTTTCTTT	CSVEDRQGTPEAFF
-	-	TRBJ2-7	TRBV4-1	TGCGCCAGCAGCCAAGAACCCGTTGGAGGATACGAGCAGTACTTC	CASSQEPVGGYEQYF
-	once	TRBJ1-1	TRBV4-1	TGCGCCAGCAGCCAAGTTCCAGGGTGGATGAACACTGAAGCTTTCTTT	CASSQVPGWMNTEAFF
TRBD2	-	TRBJ2-7	TRBV5-1	TGCGCCAGCAGCCCGGGACTAGCGGGAGGACCCACCATCGACGAGCAGTACTTC	CASSPGLAGGPTIDEQYF
TRBD1	-	TRBJ1-1	TRBV10-3	TGTGCCACCCTGGACAGGGGGGCGACTGAAGCTTTCTTT	CATLDRGATEAFF
-	-	TRBJ2-4	TRBV4-1	TGCGCCAGCAGCTCTGCAGGCATTCAGTACTTC	CASSSAGIQYF
TRBD1	-	TRBJ2-1	TRBV4-1	TGCGCCAGCAGCTACGGACAGGGCGGATTCTATGAGCAGTTCTTC	CASSYGQGGFYEQFF
-	-	TRBJ2-7	TRBV6-1	TGTGCCAGCAGTGAATCCGGGACGGGATCCTACGAGCAGTACTTC	CASSESGTGSYEQYF
-	-	TRBJ2-7	TRBV14	TGTGCCAGCAGCCAAGATGGGTTGGCCCCCCGGGCTACTATCGGTCCCTACGAGCAGTACTTC	CASSQDGLAPRATIGPYEQYF
-	-	TRBJ2-2	TRBV10-3	TGTGCCATCAGTGAGTCGGGTAGCACCGGGGAGCTGTTTTTT	CAISESGSTGELFF
-	-	TRBJ2-5	TRBV7-9	TGTGCCAGCACAACGTTTATGAGGGGGGGAGAGACCCAGTACTTC	CASTTFMRGGETQYF
TRBD2	-	TRBJ2-7	TRBV9	TGTGCCAGCAGCATGCAGACTAGCGGAGACTACGAGCAGTACTTC	CASSMQTSGDYEQYF
-	-	TRBJ2-7	TRBV6-1	TGTGCCAGCAGTGAGGTGACGGGATCCTACGAGCAGTACTTC	CASSEVTGSYEQYF
-	-	TRBJ1-1	TRBV27	TGTGCCAGCAGTCCGGGCGGCGGTACTGAAGCTTTCTTT	CASSPGGGTEAFF
-	-	TRBJ2-7	TRBV11-2	TGTGCCAGCAGCTTATCCCGGGCCGTAACCCTCGAGCAGTACTTC	CASSLSRAVTLEQYF
-	few	TRBJ1-6	TRBV5-4	TGTGCCAGCAGCACGGACGGGATTAATTCACCCCTCCACTTT	CASSTDGINSPLHF
-	-	TRBJ1-1	TRBV2	TGTGCCAGCAGTGAATGGGGCAGGGGAGGAGGATACACTGAAGCTTTCTTT	CASSEWGRGGGYTEAFF
TRBD2	-	TRBJ2-2	TRBV9	TGTGCCAGCAGCGTAGCTTTGACTAGCGGGAGTTGGAACACCGGGGAGCTGTTTTTT	CASSVALTSGSWNTGELFF
TRBD2	-	TRBJ2-1	TRBV2	TGTGCCAGCAGCTATTCGGGACTAGCGGACAATGAGCAGTTCTTC	CASSYSGLADNEQFF
-	-	TRBJ1-5	TRBV6-1	TGTGCCAGCAGTGAAGAAGAGGACAGATATCAGCCCCAGCATTTT	CASSEEEDRYQPQHF
TRBD1	-	TRBJ2-1	TRBV6-1	TGTGCCAGCAGTGAAGGGGCCTACAGGGGTGGGGATGAGCAGTTCTTC	CASSEGAYRGGDEQFF
-	-	TRBJ1-2	TRBV13	TGTGCCAGCAGCTTAGGCGCAGGGTGGTATGGCTACACCTTC	CASSLGAGWYGYTF
-	-	TRBJ2-2	TRBV30	TGTGCCTGGAGAACCAGGAACACCGGGGAGCTGTTTTTT	CAWRTRNTGELFF
TRBD2	-	TRBJ2-7	TRBV25-1	TGTGCCAGCAGTGAATGGGGTAGCGGGAGGGTTGGCGAGCAGTACTTC	CASSEWGSGRVGEQYF
TRBD1	-	TRBJ2-1	TRBV4-3	TGCGCCAGCAGCCAAGATTTCTGGCAGGGGGCCGCCTACAATGAGCAGTTCTTC	CASSQDFWQGAAYNEQFF
TRBD1	-	TRBJ2-7	TRBV5-5	TGTGCCAGCAGCCGACAGGGACCCTACGAGCAGTACTTC	CASSRQGPYEQYF
TRBD2	-	TRBJ2-7	TRBV4-1	TGCGCCAGCAGCCACACAAGCGGGAGGGAGGTTCCCGAGCAGTACTTC	CASSHTSGREVPEQYF
-	-	TRBJ2-3	TRBV27	TGTGCCAGCAGTTTACTTGGAGATACGCAGTATTTT	CASSLLGDTQYF
-	-	TRBJ2-5	TRBV7-9	TGTGCCAGCACCACCACGACGGGACTGAAAGACCAAGAGACCCAGTACTTC	CASTTTTGLKDQETQYF